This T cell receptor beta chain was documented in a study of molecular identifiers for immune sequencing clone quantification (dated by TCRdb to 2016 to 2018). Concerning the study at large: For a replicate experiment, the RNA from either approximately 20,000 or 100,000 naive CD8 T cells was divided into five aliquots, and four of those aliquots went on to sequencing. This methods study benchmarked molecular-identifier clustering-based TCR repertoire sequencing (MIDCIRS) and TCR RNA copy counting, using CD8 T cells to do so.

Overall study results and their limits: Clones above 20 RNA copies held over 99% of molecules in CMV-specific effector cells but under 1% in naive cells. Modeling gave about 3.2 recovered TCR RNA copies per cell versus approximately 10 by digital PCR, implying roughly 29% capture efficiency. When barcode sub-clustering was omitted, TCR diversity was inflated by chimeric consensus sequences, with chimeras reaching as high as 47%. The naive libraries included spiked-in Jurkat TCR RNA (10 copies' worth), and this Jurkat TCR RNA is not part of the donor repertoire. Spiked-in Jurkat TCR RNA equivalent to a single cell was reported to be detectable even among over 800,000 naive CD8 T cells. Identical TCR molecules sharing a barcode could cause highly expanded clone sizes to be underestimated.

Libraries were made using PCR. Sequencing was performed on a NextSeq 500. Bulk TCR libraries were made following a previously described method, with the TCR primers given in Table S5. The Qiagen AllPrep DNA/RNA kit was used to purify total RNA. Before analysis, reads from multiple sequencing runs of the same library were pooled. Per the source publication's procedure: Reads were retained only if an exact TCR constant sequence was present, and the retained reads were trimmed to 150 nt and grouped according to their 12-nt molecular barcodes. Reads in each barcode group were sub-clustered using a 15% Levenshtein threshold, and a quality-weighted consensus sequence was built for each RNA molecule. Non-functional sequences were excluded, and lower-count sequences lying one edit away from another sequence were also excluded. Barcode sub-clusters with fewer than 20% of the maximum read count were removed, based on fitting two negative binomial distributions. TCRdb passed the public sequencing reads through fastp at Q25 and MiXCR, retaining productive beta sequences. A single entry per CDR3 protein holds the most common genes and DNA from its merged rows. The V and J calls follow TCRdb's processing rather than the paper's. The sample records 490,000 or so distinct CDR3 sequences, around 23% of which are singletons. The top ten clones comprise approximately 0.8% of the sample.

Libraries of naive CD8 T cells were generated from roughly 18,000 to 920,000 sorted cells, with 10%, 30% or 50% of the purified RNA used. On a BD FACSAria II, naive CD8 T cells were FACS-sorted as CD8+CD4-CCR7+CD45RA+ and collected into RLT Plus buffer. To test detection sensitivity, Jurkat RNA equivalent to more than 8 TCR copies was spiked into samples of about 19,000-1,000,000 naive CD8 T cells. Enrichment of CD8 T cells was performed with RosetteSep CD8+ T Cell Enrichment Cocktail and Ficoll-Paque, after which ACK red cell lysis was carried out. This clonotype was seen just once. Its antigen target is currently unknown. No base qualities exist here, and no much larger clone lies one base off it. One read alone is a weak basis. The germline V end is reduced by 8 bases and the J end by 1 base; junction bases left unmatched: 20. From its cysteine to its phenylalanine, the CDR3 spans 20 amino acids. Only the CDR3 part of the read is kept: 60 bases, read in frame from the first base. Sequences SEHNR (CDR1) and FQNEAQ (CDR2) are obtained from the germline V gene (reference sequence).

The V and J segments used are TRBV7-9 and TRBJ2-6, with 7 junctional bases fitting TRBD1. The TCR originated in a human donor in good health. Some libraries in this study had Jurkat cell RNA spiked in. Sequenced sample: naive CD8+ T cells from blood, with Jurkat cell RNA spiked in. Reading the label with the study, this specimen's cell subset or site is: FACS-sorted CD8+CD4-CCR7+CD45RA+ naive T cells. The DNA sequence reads TGTGCCAGCGCATCGCCTCATCTAACGGGACAGCCGTCTGGGGCCAACGTCCTGACTTTC. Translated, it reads CASASPHLTGQPSGANVLTF.